This TCR beta chain was sequenced in a study of blood T cell repertoires in COVID-19. Study context: Nucleic acid was either cDNA or gDNA, and it came from T cells, B-cell-depleted T cells, or PBMCs.

Libraries were prepared by immunoSEQ multiplex PCR; TCRdb keeps only in-frame clonotypes and omits some of them. The sample includes over 110,000 clones, roughly three quarters seen only once; the top ten take 1.5% to 2.5%. Germline CDR1 reads SGHRS; CDR2 reads YFSETQ. V lost 4 bases, J lost 0 bases, and 7 bases stayed unmatched. The CDR3 is made up of 16 amino acids. This chain connects TRBV5-1 to TRBJ2-1; 7 bases line up with TRBD1. The sequenced sample was peripheral blood. This receptor was taken from an older woman with acute or convalescent COVID-19. The CDR3 DNA reads as TGCGCCAGCAGCGTCTACGGGACAGCCTCCTACAATGAGCAGTTCTTC. Translated, it gives CASSVYGTASYNEQFF.